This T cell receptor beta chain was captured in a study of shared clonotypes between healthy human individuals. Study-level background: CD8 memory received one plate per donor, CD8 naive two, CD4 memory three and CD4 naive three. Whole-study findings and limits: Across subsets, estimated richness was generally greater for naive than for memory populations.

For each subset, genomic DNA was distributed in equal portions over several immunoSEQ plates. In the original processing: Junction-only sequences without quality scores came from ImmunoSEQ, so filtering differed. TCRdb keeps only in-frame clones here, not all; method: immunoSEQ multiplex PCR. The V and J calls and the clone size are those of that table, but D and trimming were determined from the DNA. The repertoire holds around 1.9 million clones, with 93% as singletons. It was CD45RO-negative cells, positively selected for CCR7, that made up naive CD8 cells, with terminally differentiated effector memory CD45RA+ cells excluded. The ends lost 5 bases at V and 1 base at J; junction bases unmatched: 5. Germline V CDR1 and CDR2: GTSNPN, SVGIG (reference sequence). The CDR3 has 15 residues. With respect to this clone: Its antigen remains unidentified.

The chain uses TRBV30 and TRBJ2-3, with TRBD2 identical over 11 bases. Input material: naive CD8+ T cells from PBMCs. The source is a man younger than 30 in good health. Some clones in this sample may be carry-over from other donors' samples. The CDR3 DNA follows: TGTGCCTGGTCCCGACTAGCGGGACGCACAGATACGCAGTATTTT. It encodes CAWSRLAGRTDTQYF. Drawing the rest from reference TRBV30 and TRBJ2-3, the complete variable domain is SQTIHQWPATLVQPVGSPLSLECTVEGTSNPNLYWYRQAAGRGLQLLFYSVGIGQISSEVPQNLSASRPQDRQFILSSKKLLLSDSGFYLCAWSRLAGRTDTQYFGPGTRLTVL.